The 27 T cell receptor beta chains listed next were all sequenced from one sample in a study of cytotoxic CD8 clonotypes in ibrutinib-treated CLL. Method: immunoSEQ multiplex PCR; TCRdb's copy keeps in-frame clones and lacks some. The sample contains approximately 100,000 clones, approximately 82% of which appear only once. Material: PBMCs, obtained after 12 months of ibrutinib treatment. The receptors were gathered from a human donor with chronic lymphocytic leukemia.

This clone was detected a few times. V is TRBV20-1 and J is TRBJ2-1; D gene ambiguous. V was shortened by 5 bases and J by 9 bases, with 11 bases between the two germline ends. The CDR3 has 11 amino acids. Looked up from germline, CDR1 is DFQATT and CDR2 is SNEGSKA (reference sequence). The DNA for the CDR3 is TGCAGTGCTCGGGCAAACGCTGAGCAGTTCTTC. It translates to CSARANAEQFF.

The CDR3 sequence is CASSAGTQYNEQFF. CDR3 sequence (DNA): TGTGCCAGCAGCGCCGGGACTCAGTACAATGAGCAGTTCTTC. V and J are TRBV9 and TRBJ2-1, with D tentatively TRBD2 (6 bases). Looked up from germline, CDR1 is SGDLS and CDR2 is YYNGEE. Trimming pared 3 bases from V and 4 bases from J, leaving 11 bases between. There are 14 residues in the CDR3.

The chain links TRBV2 to TRBJ1-6, with 7 positions matching TRBD1. With V trimmed by 10 bases and J by 0 bases, 9 bases remained unmatched. Germline V gene sequence: CDR1 SNHLY, CDR2 FYNNEI. This CDR3 region has 16 residues. DNA for the CDR3: TGTGCCACCAACGCAGGGGGAGGCTCCTATAATTCACCCCTCCACTTT. It yields the protein CATNAGGGSYNSPLHF.

The rearrangement uses TRBV7-2 and TRBJ1-3, with D unresolved. V lost 5 bases, J lost 1 base, and 9 bases lay in between. CDR3 length equals 14 residues. Germline-derived CDR1 and CDR2 are SGHTA and FQGNSA. CDR3 DNA sequence: TGTGCCAGCAGCCCTCCAACGTCTGGAAACACCATATATTTT. It yields the protein CASSPPTSGNTIYF. The entire variable domain, with the rest obtained from reference TRBV7-2 and TRBJ1-3, is as follows: GAGVSQSPSNKVTEKGKDVELRCDPISGHTALYWYRQSLGQGLEFLIYFQGNSAPDKSGLPSDRFSAERTGGSVSTLTIQRTQQEDSAVYLCASSPPTSGNTIYFGEGSWLTVV.

CDR3 residues: CAWTFAHGFGYKANVLTF. For the CDR3, the DNA is TGTGCCTGGACGTTTGCTCACGGGTTTGGATATAAAGCCAACGTCCTGACTTTC. J is TRBJ2-6 and V is TRBV30; D is unclear. The V end was cut by 4 bases, the J end by 7 bases, with 26 bases between. Germline loops: CDR1 GTSNPN, CDR2 SVGIG (reference sequence). The CDR3 runs 18 residues.

The genes are TRBV28 and TRBJ1-1; 8 nucleotides match TRBD1. Germline CDR1 MDHEN, CDR2 SYDVKM. The CDR3 has 14 amino acids. Trimming removed 2 bases from V and 4 bases from J; junction bases left unmatched: 3. The CDR3 spells CASSLQTGGTEAFF. CDR3 DNA: TGTGCCAGCAGTTTACAAACAGGGGGCACTGAAGCTTTCTTT.

The rearrangement links TRBV7-8 to TRBJ1-6; TRBD1 aligns across 7 bases. The CDR3 is 17 residues long. The ends lost 6 bases at V and 0 bases at J; junction bases unmatched: 8. Germline V gene sequence: CDR1 SGHVS, CDR2 FQNEAQ. The CDR3 loop is CASRPQGMSSYNSPLHF. CDR3 bases: TGTGCCAGCAGACCACAGGGGATGAGCTCCTATAATTCACCCCTCCACTTT.

The rearrangement links TRBV11-3 to TRBJ2-5, with 8 bases identical to TRBD2. With V trimmed by 5 bases and J by 0 bases, 11 bases remained unmatched. Germline V gene sequence: CDR1 SGHNT, CDR2 YENEEA. This CDR3 comprises 17 residues. CDR3 residues: CASSPPGTGGYQETQYF. CDR3 nucleotides: TGTGCCAGCAGCCCACCTGGGACGGGGGGGTACCAAGAGACCCAGTACTTC.

The chain carries TRBV30 and TRBJ2-3; the D gene is possibly TRBD2 (6 bases). CDR3 length: 15 amino acids. V lost 0 bases and J lost 6, with 16 bases in between. From germline, CDR1 is GTSNPN and CDR2 SVGIG (reference sequence). The CDR3 DNA sequence: TGTGCCTGGAGTGTAACCGGGGGAGTCCCCGATACGCAGTATTTT. This codes for CAWSVTGGVPDTQYF.

This clone was seen only once. The chain is built from TRBV27 and TRBJ2-7; 12 positions agree with TRBD1. Trimming took 6 bases from V and 5 from J; bases not matched to a gene: 11. CDR1 MNHEY and CDR2 SMNVEV come from the germline V gene (reference sequence). This CDR3 has 16 residues. The CDR3 coding sequence is TGTGCCAGCAGGGCGGGACAGGGGGCTCTCAGTAACGAGCAGTACTTC. The encoded protein is CASRAGQGALSNEQYF.

The chain uses TRBV18 and TRBJ2-7; D gene uncertain. The germline V and J ends were trimmed by 3 bases and 6 bases, with 6 bases remaining between them. The germline gives CDR1 KGHSH, CDR2 LQKENI. The CDR3 runs 11 residues. The CDR3 DNA is TGTGCCAGCTCACCGACGGGCGAGCAGTACTTC. Its protein product is CASSPTGEQYF.

This CDR3 reads CASSQEAQGGYGYTF. The CDR3 DNA reads as TGTGCCAGCAGCCAAGAGGCTCAGGGGGGCTATGGCTACACCTTC. The chain recombines TRBV4-2 with TRBJ1-2; 7 bases agree with TRBD1. Unmatched junction bases numbered 5, after V lost 0 bases and J lost 4 bases. Germline V gene sequence: CDR1 LGHNA, CDR2 YNFKEQ. The CDR3 is 15 amino acids.

The chain carries TRBV28 and TRBJ2-7; no definite D call. Germline values: CDR1 MDHEN, CDR2 SYDVKM. The CDR3 consists of 14 residues. Trimming pared 5 bases from V and 4 bases from J, leaving 15 bases between. Here the CDR3 DNA reads TGTGCCAGCAGTGATACCCCCCTGAGTTACGAGCAGTACTTC. Protein: CASSDTPLSYEQYF.

The chain couples TRBV14 to TRBJ2-3, with D perhaps TRBD2 (5 bases). The V gene's germline CDR1 is SGHDN and CDR2 FVKESK. The CDR3 sequence is 13 residues long. The V end was cut by 3 bases, the J end by 3 bases, with 7 bases between. The CDR3: CASSQDSTDTQYF. CDR3 nucleotides: TGTGCCAGCAGCCAGGACTCGACAGATACGCAGTATTTT.

J is TRBJ2-5 and V is TRBV30, with D possibly TRBD2 on 6 matching bases. The CDR3 runs to 15 residues. Trimming pared 2 bases from V and 5 bases from J, leaving 18 bases between. In germline, CDR1 is GTSNPN, CDR2 SVGIG (reference sequence). The CDR3 spells CAWSPPGGVWETQYF. The CDR3 coding sequence is TGTGCCTGGAGTCCCCCCGGGGGAGTTTGGGAGACCCAGTACTTC.

This clone was observed a single time. The chain joins TRBV11-2 to TRBJ1-1; D may be TRBD1 (6 bases). The CDR3 has 17 amino acids. Germline V CDR1 and CDR2: SGHAT, FQNNGV. Trimming left V 1 base short and J 2 bases short, with 17 bases between. CDR3 protein: CASSLGRGVGKNTEAFF. CDR3 bases: TGTGCCAGCAGCTTAGGCAGGGGTGTAGGGAAAAACACTGAAGCTTTCTTT.

The chain carries TRBV28 and TRBJ2-3; a weak D match, TRBD1 (6 bases). The CDR3 totals 16 residues. The V gene lost 5 bases and the J gene lost 1 base, with 16 bases spanning the gap. Germline CDR1 and CDR2: MDHEN and SYDVKM. The CDR3 DNA sequence: TGTGCCAGCAGTCCTTCACCGGGACAAGGCACAGATACGCAGTATTTT. Encoded protein: CASSPSPGQGTDTQYF.

J is TRBJ1-2 and V is TRBV5-6; the match to TRBD1 covers 10 bases. CDR1 is SGHDT and CDR2 is YYEEEE in the germline V gene. The CDR3 spans 15 residues. V was clipped by 5 bases and J by 4 bases; unmatched bases: 8. CDR3 sequence: CASSPGTGVGYGYTF. As DNA, the CDR3 is TGTGCCAGCAGTCCCGGGACAGGGGTCGGCTATGGCTACACCTTC.

This chain connects TRBV28 to TRBJ2-7; 8 nucleotides match TRBD1. V shed 6 bases and J 2 bases; nucleotides not matched to a gene: 6. The CDR3 contains 14 residues. Per germline, CDR1 MDHEN and CDR2 SYDVKM. Here the CDR3 reads CASRGTGTAYEQYF. The CDR3 region has the DNA TGTGCCAGCAGGGGGACAGGAACAGCCTACGAGCAGTACTTC.

There are a few counts of this clone. This sequence joins TRBV10-3 and TRBJ1-2; D gene uncertain. V was cut by 7 bases and J by 8 bases, with 17 bases left in between. The CDR3 is made up of 13 amino acids. CDR1 is ENHRY and CDR2 is SYGVKD in the germline V gene. CDR3 sequence (DNA): TGTGCCATCAATCCCGGGAATCTCTACGGCTACACCTTC. Translation: CAINPGNLYGYTF.

The V call is TRBV19, the J call TRBJ2-5; D is unresolved. Germline V lookup: CDR1 LNHDA, CDR2 SQIVND (reference sequence). The CDR3 consists of 16 residues. V lost 5 bases and J 4 bases, leaving 20 bases between the germline ends. Here the CDR3 DNA reads TGTGCCAGTAGTTCAGACCCACGGGCCACTTCAGAGACCCAGTACTTC. Its protein product is CASSSDPRATSETQYF.

Note on this clone: The sample contains more than one DNA sequence encoding this CDR3. CDR3 nucleotides: TGTGCCAGCAGTGAATTAGGCAATGAGCAGTTCTTC. This gives the protein CASSELGNEQFF. The chain has TRBV25-1 and TRBJ2-1; no firm D call. V dropped 1 base and J dropped 6 bases, with 4 bases sitting between them. Per the germline V gene, CDR1 is MGHDK and CDR2 is SYGVNS. This CDR3 region has 12 residues.

The rearrangement joins TRBV2 to TRBJ2-2, with a tentative D call TRBD1 (5 bases). Trimming shortened V by 5 bases and J by 6 bases, and 13 bases separated the two germline ends. Germline lookup yields CDR1 SNHLY and CDR2 FYNNEI. This CDR3 region has 14 residues. This CDR3 reads CASSYTAGSGELFF. DNA for the CDR3: TGTGCCAGCAGTTATACCGCAGGGTCCGGGGAGCTGTTTTTT.

V gene TRBV10-3 combines with J gene TRBJ2-7, with TRBD2 matching over 9 bases. Germline lookup yields CDR1 ENHRY and CDR2 SYGVKD. Germline trimming cut 6 bases from V and 2 bases from J; bases unmatched to any gene: 8. The CDR3 spans 15 residues. In nucleotides, the CDR3 is TGTGCCATCAGGGCGGGACTAGCCTTAACCTACGAGCAGTACTTC. Translation: CAIRAGLALTYEQYF.

This chain links TRBV28 with TRBJ2-7; D ambiguous. The CDR3 is 10 amino acids. The germline CDR1 and CDR2 sequences are MDHEN and SYDVKM. Trimming stripped 6 bases from V and 3 bases from J, with 3 bases between. CDR3 in amino acids: CASSNYEQYF. Here the CDR3 DNA reads TGTGCCAGCAGCAACTACGAGCAGTACTTC. Full variable domain (rest looked up from reference TRBV28 and TRBJ2-7): DVKVTQSSRYLVKRTGEKVFLECVQDMDHENMFWYRQDPGLGLRLIYFSYDVKMKEKGDIPEGYSVSREKKERFSLILESASTNQTSMYLCASSNYEQYFGPGTRLTVT.

The chain couples TRBV2 to TRBJ2-6, with a weak D call TRBD1 (5 bases). The V and J ends lost 6 bases and 0 bases respectively, with 18 bases between them. The CDR3 is 18 amino acids. Germline CDR1 and CDR2: SNHLY and FYNNEI. CDR3 DNA: TGTGCCAGCAGGCCACCCGACAGTTACTCCTCTGGGGCCAACGTCCTGACTTTC. Translating gives CASRPPDSYSSGANVLTF. The full variable domain, its missing parts supplied by reference TRBV2 and TRBJ2-6, is EPEVTQTPSHQVTQMGQEVILRCVPISNHLYFYWYRQILGQKVEFLVSFYNNEISEKSEIFDDQFSVERPDGSNFTLKIRSTKLEDSAMYFCASRPPDSYSSGANVLTFGAGSRLTVL.

The chain is built from TRBV5-1 and TRBJ1-5; perhaps TRBD1 as D (5 bases). V was shortened by 0 bases and J by 3 bases, with 7 bases between the two germline ends. CDR3 length equals 14 residues. CDR1 and CDR2 (germline): SGHRS, YFSETQ. This CDR3 reads CASSLEGANQPQHF. CDR3 nucleotide sequence: TGCGCCAGCAGCTTGGAAGGGGCCAATCAGCCCCAGCATTTT.